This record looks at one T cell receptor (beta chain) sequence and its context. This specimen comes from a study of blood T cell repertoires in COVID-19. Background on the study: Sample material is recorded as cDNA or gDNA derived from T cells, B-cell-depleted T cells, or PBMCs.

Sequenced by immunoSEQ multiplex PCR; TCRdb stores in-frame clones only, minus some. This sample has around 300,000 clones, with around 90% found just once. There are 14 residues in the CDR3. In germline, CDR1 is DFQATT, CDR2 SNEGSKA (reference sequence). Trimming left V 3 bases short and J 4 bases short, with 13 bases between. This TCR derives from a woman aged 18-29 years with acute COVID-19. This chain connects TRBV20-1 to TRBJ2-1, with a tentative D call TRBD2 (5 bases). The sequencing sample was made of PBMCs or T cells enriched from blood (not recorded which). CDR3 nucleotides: TGCAGTGCTAGTTATCGGGATGGGTACAATGAGCAGTTCTTC. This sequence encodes CSASYRDGYNEQFF.